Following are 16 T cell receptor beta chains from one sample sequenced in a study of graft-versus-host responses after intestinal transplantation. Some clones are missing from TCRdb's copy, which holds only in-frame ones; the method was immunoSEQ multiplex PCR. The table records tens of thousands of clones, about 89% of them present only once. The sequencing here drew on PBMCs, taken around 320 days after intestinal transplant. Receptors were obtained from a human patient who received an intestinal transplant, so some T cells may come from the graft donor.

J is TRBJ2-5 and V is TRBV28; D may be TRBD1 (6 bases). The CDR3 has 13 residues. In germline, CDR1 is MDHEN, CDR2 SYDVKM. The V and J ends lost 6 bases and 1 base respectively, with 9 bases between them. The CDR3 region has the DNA TGTGCCAGCAGGGCGACAGGCCAAGAGACCCAGTACTTC. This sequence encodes CASRATGQETQYF.

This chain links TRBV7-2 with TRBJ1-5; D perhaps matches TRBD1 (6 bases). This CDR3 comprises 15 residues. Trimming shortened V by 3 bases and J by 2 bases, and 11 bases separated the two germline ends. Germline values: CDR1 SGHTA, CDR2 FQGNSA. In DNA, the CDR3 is TGTGCCAGCAGCTTTGGGGGCGCAGGCAATCAGCCCCAGCATTTT. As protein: CASSFGGAGNQPQHF.

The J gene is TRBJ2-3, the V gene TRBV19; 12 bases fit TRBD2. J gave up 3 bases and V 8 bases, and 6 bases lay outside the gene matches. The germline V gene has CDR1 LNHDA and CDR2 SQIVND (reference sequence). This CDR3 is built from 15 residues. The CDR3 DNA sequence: TGTGCCAGTGCTAGCGGGGGGGCCCGTACAGATACGCAGTATTTT. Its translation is CASASGGARTDTQYF.

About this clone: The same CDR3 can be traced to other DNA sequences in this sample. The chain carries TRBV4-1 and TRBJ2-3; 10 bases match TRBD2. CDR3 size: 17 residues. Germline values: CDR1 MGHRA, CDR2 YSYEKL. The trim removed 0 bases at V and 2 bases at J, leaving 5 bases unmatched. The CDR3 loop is CASSQDGLAGDTDTQYF. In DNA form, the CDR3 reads TGCGCCAGCAGCCAAGATGGCCTAGCGGGAGACACAGATACGCAGTATTTT.

The CDR3 region is CASSLSSSYEQYF. In DNA, the CDR3 is TGTGCCAGCAGCTTATCCAGCTCCTACGAGCAGTACTTC. The rearrangement uses TRBV11-2 and TRBJ2-7; D ambiguous. V dropped 2 bases and J dropped 0 bases, with 5 bases sitting between them. The CDR3 length is 13 residues. Germline loops: CDR1 SGHAT, CDR2 FQNNGV. The full variable domain, with the rest looked up from reference TRBV11-2 and TRBJ2-7, is EAGVAQSPRYKIIEKRQSVAFWCNPISGHATLYWYQQILGQGPKLLIQFQNNGVVDDSQLPKDRFSAERLKGVDSTLKIQPAKLEDSAVYLCASSLSSSYEQYFGPGTRLTVT.

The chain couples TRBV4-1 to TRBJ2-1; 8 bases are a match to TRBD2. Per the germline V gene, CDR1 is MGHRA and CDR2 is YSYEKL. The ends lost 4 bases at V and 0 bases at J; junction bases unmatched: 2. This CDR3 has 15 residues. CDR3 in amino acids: CASSRLALSYNEQFF. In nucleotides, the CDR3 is TGCGCCAGCAGCCGACTAGCGCTCTCCTACAATGAGCAGTTCTTC.

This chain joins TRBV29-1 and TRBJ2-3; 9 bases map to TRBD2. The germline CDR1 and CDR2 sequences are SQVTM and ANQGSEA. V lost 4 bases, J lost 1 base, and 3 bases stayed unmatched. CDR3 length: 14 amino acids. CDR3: CSVGLAGGTDTQYF. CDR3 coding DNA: TGCAGCGTTGGGTTAGCGGGAGGCACAGATACGCAGTATTTT.

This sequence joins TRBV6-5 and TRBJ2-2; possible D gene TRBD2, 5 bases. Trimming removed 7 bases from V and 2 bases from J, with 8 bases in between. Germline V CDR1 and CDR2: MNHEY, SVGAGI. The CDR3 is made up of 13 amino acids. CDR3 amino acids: CASTRGNTGELFF. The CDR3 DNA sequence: TGTGCCAGCACTCGGGGTAACACCGGGGAGCTGTTTTTT.

CDR3 loop: CASSQGLGGATDTQYF. The CDR3 DNA reads TGCGCCAGCAGCCAGGGACTAGGGGGAGCCACAGATACGCAGTATTTT. This chain joins TRBV5-1 and TRBJ2-3, with TRBD2 matching over 8 bases. Per the germline V gene, CDR1 is SGHRS and CDR2 is YFSETQ. The CDR3 contains 16 residues. Germline trimming cut 4 bases from V and 2 bases from J; bases unmatched to any gene: 9.

CDR3 loop: CASSSRGTSGEETQYF. As DNA, the CDR3 is TGTGCCAGCAGCTCAAGGGGGACTAGCGGGGAAGAGACCCAGTACTTC. The V call is TRBV9, the J call TRBJ2-5, with TRBD2 matching over 13 bases. The CDR3 consists of 16 residues. From germline, CDR1 is SGDLS and CDR2 YYNGEE. J lost 3 bases, V lost 4 bases, and 6 bases had no gene match.

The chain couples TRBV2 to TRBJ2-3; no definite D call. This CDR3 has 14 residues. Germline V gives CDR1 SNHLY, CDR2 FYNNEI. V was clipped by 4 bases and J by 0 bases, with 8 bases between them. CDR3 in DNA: TGTGCCAGCAGTGTACGGCGTAGCACAGATACGCAGTATTTT. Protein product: CASSVRRSTDTQYF.

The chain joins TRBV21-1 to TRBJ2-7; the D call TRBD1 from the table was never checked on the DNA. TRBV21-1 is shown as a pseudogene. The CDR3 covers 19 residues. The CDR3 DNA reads TGTGCCAGCAGCAAAGGGGGCCCTAAGCTGACGAATACTACCTACGAGCAGTACTTC. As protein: CASSKGGPKLTNTTYEQYF.

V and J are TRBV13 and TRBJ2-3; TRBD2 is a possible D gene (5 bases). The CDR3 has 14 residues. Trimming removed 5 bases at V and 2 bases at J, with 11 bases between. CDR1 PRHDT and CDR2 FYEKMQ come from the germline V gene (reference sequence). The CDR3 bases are TGTGCCAGCAGCCACTCCGGGGTCACAGATACGCAGTATTTT. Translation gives CASSHSGVTDTQYF.

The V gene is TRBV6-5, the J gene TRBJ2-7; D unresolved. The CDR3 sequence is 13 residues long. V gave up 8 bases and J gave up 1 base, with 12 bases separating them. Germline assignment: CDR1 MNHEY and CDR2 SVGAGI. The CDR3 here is CASRIGGSYEQYF. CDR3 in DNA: TGTGCCAGCCGAATCGGTGGGTCCTACGAGCAGTACTTC.

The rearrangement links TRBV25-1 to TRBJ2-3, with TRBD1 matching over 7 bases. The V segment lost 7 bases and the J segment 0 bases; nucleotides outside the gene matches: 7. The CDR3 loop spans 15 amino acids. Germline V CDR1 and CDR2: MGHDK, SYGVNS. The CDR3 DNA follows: TGTGCCAGCAACAGGGGAGTTGGGAGCACAGATACGCAGTATTTT. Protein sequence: CASNRGVGSTDTQYF.

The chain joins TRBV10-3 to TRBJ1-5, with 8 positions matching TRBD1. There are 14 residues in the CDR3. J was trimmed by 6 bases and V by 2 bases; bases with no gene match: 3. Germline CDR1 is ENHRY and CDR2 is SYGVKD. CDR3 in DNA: TGTGCCATCAGTGAGGGACAGGGAGGTCAGCCCCAGCATTTT. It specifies CAISEGQGGQPQHF.